The clone carrying this T cell receptor (beta chain) was recorded many times. As yet, its antigen is unknown. TCRdb re-analysed the 5' RACE reads in MiXCR, keeping a single row per CDR3 protein. The table includes hundreds of thousands of distinct CDR3 sequences, over 9% detected once. The data were obtained in a study of identical twins. Study-level results: The study found that models underestimated out-of-frame TCR alpha sharing in monozygotic twins.

This CDR3 region has 14 residues. V lost 2 bases to trimming and J lost 3 bases; unmatched junction nucleotides: 4. Germline V gives CDR1 MNHEY, CDR2 SMNVEV (reference sequence). These data also featured in a second study, about yellow fever vaccine responses in identical twins.

This TCR was sampled from a woman in her late teens or twenties in good health. The sequencing sample was made of PBMCs. This sequence joins TRBV27 and TRBJ2-7; 7 bases map to TRBD1. Written as DNA, the CDR3 is TGTGCCAGCAGTTTAACCCAGGGGGTCTACGAGCAGTACTTC. Amino acid sequence: CASSLTQGVYEQYF.